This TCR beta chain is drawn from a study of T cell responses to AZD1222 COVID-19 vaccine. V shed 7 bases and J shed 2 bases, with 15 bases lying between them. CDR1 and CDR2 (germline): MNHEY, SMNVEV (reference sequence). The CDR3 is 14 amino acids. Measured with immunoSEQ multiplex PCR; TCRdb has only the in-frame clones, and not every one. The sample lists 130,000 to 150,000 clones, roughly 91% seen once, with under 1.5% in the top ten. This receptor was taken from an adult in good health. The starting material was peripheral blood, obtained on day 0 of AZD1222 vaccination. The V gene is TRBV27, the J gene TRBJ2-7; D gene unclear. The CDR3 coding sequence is TGTGCCAGCAAAAATGGACGGACGACCTACGAGCAGTACTTC. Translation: CASKNGRTTYEQYF.